Each of the 22 T cell receptor beta chains below was sequenced from the same sample in a study of T cells in Graves' hyperthyroidism and ophthalmopathy. Amplified TCR beta CDR3 regions derived from RNA transcripts. A set of HTBI primers served as the primers for a first-round RT-PCR of the TCR CDR3. TCRdb independently ran MiXCR on the multiplex PCR reads; one entry per CDR3 protein. Seen here are about 290,000 distinct CDR3 sequences, approximately 18% observed once, and the top ten hold less than 45%. What was sequenced was blood. All receptors come from a man aged 45-65 years with Graves' ophthalmopathy.

This clonotype was counted ten times or more. The J gene is TRBJ2-7, the V gene TRBV2; 11 positions agree with TRBD2. CDR3 size: 15 residues. V lost 4 bases and J lost 1; bases outside the gene matches: 3. Looked up from germline, CDR1 is SNHLY and CDR2 is FYNNEI. CDR3 region: CASSAGTSGSYEQYF. CDR3 bases: TGTGCCAGCAGTGCGGGGACTAGCGGTTCCTACGAGCAGTACTTC.

This clonotype was observed a few times. The chain combines TRBV9 with TRBJ2-3, with 8 bases identical to TRBD2. V shed 0 bases and J 3 bases; nucleotides not matched to a gene: 6. Looked up from germline, CDR1 is SGDLS and CDR2 is YYNGEE. The length of the CDR3 is 16 residues. The CDR3 DNA follows: TGTGCCAGCAGCGTAGTGAGCGGGAGAGGTACAGATACGCAGTATTTT. Its translation is CASSVVSGRGTDTQYF.

This clonotype was observed many times. The rearrangement uses TRBV10-2 and TRBJ1-5; no clear D. Germline V gene data show CDR1 as WSHSY and CDR2 as SAAADI. The CDR3 extends over 12 amino acids. V shed 5 bases and J shed 7 bases, with 9 bases lying between them. CDR3 DNA sequence: TGCGCCAGCAGTAACAGTATGCAGCCCCAGCATTTT. This encodes CASSNSMQPQHF.

This clonotype was detected ten times or more. J is TRBJ1-3 and V is TRBV5-1, with D unresolved. The V end was cut by 1 base, the J end by 0 bases, with 14 bases between. This CDR3 has 17 amino acids. The germline gives CDR1 SGHRS, CDR2 YFSETQ. CDR3 region: CASSLNGEGYSGNTIYF. In DNA, the CDR3 is TGCGCCAGCAGCTTGAATGGAGAAGGATACTCTGGAAACACCATATATTTT.

The sample holds a few counts of this clonotype. The rearrangement joins TRBV10-3 to TRBJ2-2; D remains ambiguous. V shed 6 bases and J shed 2 bases, with 10 bases lying between them. The CDR3 is made up of 14 amino acids. CDR1 ENHRY and CDR2 SYGVKD come from the germline V gene. As DNA, the CDR3 is TGTGCCATCAGCCAGGATTCCAACACCGGGGAGCTGTTTTTT. Translating gives CAISQDSNTGELFF.

This clonotype was seen many times. The chain joins TRBV30 to TRBJ2-7; 10 bases map to TRBD1. V lost 2 bases to trimming and J lost 3 bases; unmatched junction nucleotides: 4. The CDR3 extends over 14 amino acids. Germline loops: CDR1 GTSNPN, CDR2 SVGIG (reference sequence). The CDR3 DNA reads as TGTGCCTGGAGTACGGACAGGGGGTACTACGAGCAGTACTTC. Its translation: CAWSTDRGYYEQYF.

Note on this clonotype: A much bigger clone sits one base away, suggesting this may be a read error. The chain carries TRBV2 and TRBJ2-2, with 9 bases matching TRBD2. V lost 4 bases, J lost 5 bases, and 5 bases stayed unmatched. The CDR3 has 15 residues. Germline V gene sequence: CDR1 SNHLY, CDR2 FYNNEI. The CDR3 DNA follows: TGTGCCAGCAGTGGAGTTCTAGCGGGAACCGGGGAGCTGTTTTTT. Its translation: CASSGVLAGTGELFF.

This clonotype was observed at least ten times. The rearrangement uses TRBV10-3 and TRBJ1-1; the D gene is possibly TRBD1 (6 bases). The CDR3 runs 12 residues. Germline lookup yields CDR1 ENHRY and CDR2 SYGVKD. The V end lost 5 bases, the J end lost 5 bases, and 9 bases lay between the germline ends. The CDR3 loop is CAISLRGTEAFF. CDR3 nucleotide sequence: TGTGCCATCAGTCTTAGGGGGACTGAAGCTTTCTTT.

The chain joins TRBV7-3 to TRBJ1-1; no reliable D call. CDR1 is SGHTA and CDR2 is FQGTGA in the germline V gene. V was cut by 3 bases and J by 3 bases, with 8 bases left in between. The CDR3 loop spans 13 amino acids. Here the CDR3 reads CASSFQFDTEAFF. The CDR3 bases are TGTGCCAGCAGCTTCCAATTTGACACTGAAGCTTTCTTT. Together with reference TRBV7-3 and TRBJ1-1, the CDR3 gives the full variable domain: GAGVSQTPSNKVTEKGKYVELRCDPISGHTALYWYRQSLGQGPEFLIYFQGTGAADDSGLPNDRFFAVRPEGSVSTLKIQRTERGDSAVYLCASSFQFDTEAFFGQGTRLTVV.

The chain is built from TRBV28 and TRBJ1-2; 7 bases line up with TRBD1. This CDR3 is 13 amino acids long. Trimming at V came to 7 bases and at J to 5 bases, leaving 7 bases not matched to a gene. Germline values: CDR1 MDHEN, CDR2 SYDVKM. CDR3 DNA: TGTGCCAGCACCCCAGGGGGAAATTATGGCTACACCTTC. This encodes CASTPGGNYGYTF.

This clonotype has just one count. A read error may be the cause here, since a much bigger clone is one base away. The conserved closing phenylalanine or tryptophan is absent in this CDR3, likely reflecting a read error. This chain connects TRBV20-1 to TRBJ2-3; 9 bases line up with TRBD1. The junction had 6 bases not matched to a gene; V was cut back by 4 bases and J by 4 bases. The V gene's germline CDR1 is DFQATT and CDR2 SNEGSKA (reference sequence). The CDR3 runs to 14 residues. The CDR3 protein is CSATGTGSSDTQYL. In nucleotides, the CDR3 is TGCAGTGCTACCGGGACAGGGAGCTCAGATACGCAGTATCTT.

This clonotype was counted a few times. This chain connects TRBV7-3 to TRBJ2-1; no reliable D call. CDR3 length equals 14 residues. V was clipped by 1 base and J by 5 bases, with 9 bases between them. The germline V gene encodes CDR1 SGHTA and CDR2 FQGTGA. The CDR3 sequence is CASSLNWRDNEQFF. CDR3 DNA: TGTGCCAGCAGCTTAAACTGGCGAGACAATGAGCAGTTCTTC.

This clonotype was detected a few times. J is TRBJ2-7 and V is TRBV3-1; D is perhaps TRBD1 (5 bases). This CDR3 region has 14 residues. The V gene lost 2 bases and the J gene lost 2 bases, with 10 bases spanning the gap. Germline V gene lookup returns CDR1 LGHDT and CDR2 YNNKEL (reference sequence). CDR3 DNA: TGTGCCAGCAGCCAACAGGGTGGCCCCTACGAGCAGTACTTC. Translating it yields CASSQQGGPYEQYF.

The chain has TRBV28 and TRBJ1-6; 7 positions match TRBD1. Germline assignment: CDR1 MDHEN and CDR2 SYDVKM. The CDR3 runs to 19 residues. The trim removed 3 bases at V and 7 bases at J, leaving 18 bases unmatched. CDR3 amino acids: CASSFSVPGGIIWNSPLHF. The CDR3 region has the DNA TGTGCCAGCAGTTTCAGTGTTCCAGGGGGAATTATTTGGAATTCACCCCTCCACTTT.

The sample holds many counts of this clonotype. The V gene is TRBV10-3, the J gene TRBJ1-6, with TRBD1 identical over 7 bases. V lost 5 bases and J lost 7; bases outside the gene matches: 8. Germline CDR1 ENHRY, CDR2 SYGVKD. This CDR3 is 15 amino acids long. Here the CDR3 reads CAISSGTALNSPLHF. The CDR3 DNA follows: TGTGCCATCAGTTCCGGGACAGCTTTAAATTCACCCCTCCACTTT.

The chain links TRBV20-1 to TRBJ1-1, with a weak D call TRBD1 (6 bases). This CDR3 is built from 15 residues. Trimming cost V 3 bases and J 2 bases, with 16 bases left between them. Per the germline V gene, CDR1 is DFQATT and CDR2 is SNEGSKA (reference sequence). The CDR3 is CSARGHRRSNTEAFF. CDR3 nucleotide sequence: TGCAGTGCTAGGGGACATCGGAGGAGTAACACTGAAGCTTTCTTT.

This clonotype was picked up many times. The chain employs TRBV12-3 or TRBV12-4 and TRBJ2-1, with TRBD2 identical over 11 bases. The J segment lost 16 bases and the V segment lost 2 bases, leaving 7 bases of the junction unmatched. The CDR3 loop spans 13 amino acids. The DNA of the CDR3 is TGTGCCAGCAGTTTACCGGGACTAGCGGCTATTTTCTTC. Translation gives CASSLPGLAAIFF.

The sample holds many counts of this clonotype. The chain combines TRBV5-1 with TRBJ2-3, with TRBD1 matching over 9 bases. Germline V CDR1 and CDR2: SGHRS, YFSETQ. The CDR3 contains 18 residues. Trimming removed 4 bases from V and 1 base from J; junction bases left unmatched: 13. CDR3 in DNA: TGCGCCAGCAGCAAGCGGGACAGGGCCCTATCGGGCACAGATACGCAGTATTTT. Its translation: CASSKRDRALSGTDTQYF.

On this clonotype: One end of the junction does not line up with germline, which may come from a read error. V and J are TRBV7-9 and TRBJ2-1; the match to TRBD2 covers 9 bases. The CDR3 sequence is 14 residues long. CDR1 SEHNR and CDR2 FQNEAQ come from the germline V gene (reference sequence). CDR3 region: CIAGGRAGGNEQFF. The CDR3, as DNA: TGCATTGCAGGCGGGAGGGCCGGAGGCAATGAGCAGTTCTTC.

Note on this clonotype: Possible read error: a much larger clone is one base away. The chain links TRBV28 to TRBJ2-1; D gene uncertain. Germline lookup yields CDR1 MDHEN and CDR2 SYDVKM. Trimming took 7 bases from V and 12 from J, leaving 13 bases between them. The CDR3 runs 11 residues. CDR3 bases: TGTGCCAGCATCCTCGGACCCTGGCAGTTCTTC. It encodes CASILGPWQFF.

This clonotype turned up a few times. The rearrangement uses TRBV7-3 and TRBJ2-7; TRBD2 matches at 8 bases. Germline V gene lookup returns CDR1 SGHTA and CDR2 FQGTGA. Unmatched junction bases numbered 8, after V lost 2 bases and J lost 5 bases. The CDR3 runs to 15 residues. The CDR3 spells CASSLALAARHEQYF. In DNA form, the CDR3 reads TGTGCCAGCAGCTTAGCACTAGCGGCGCGGCACGAGCAGTACTTC.

This clonotype was detected many times. The rearrangement links TRBV28 to TRBJ1-3; D unresolved. The germline V gene encodes CDR1 MDHEN and CDR2 SYDVKM. V was clipped by 6 bases and J by 0 bases, with 12 bases between them. This CDR3 has 15 amino acids. CDR3: CASRKLKNSGNTIYF. CDR3 DNA: TGTGCCAGCAGGAAGTTGAAGAACTCTGGAAACACCATATATTTT.